These 27 T cell receptor beta chains share one sample of origin, sequenced in a study of T cells after yellow fever vaccination. TCRdb re-analysed the 5' RACE reads in MiXCR, keeping a single row per CDR3 protein. The sample has some 500,000 distinct CDR3 sequences; 13% are singletons. The specimen comprised PBMCs, sampled on the day of the yellow fever booster vaccination. These TCRs come from a man in his thirties or forties who received the YFV17D yellow fever vaccine.

This clonotype was observed a few times. This chain links TRBV10-3 with TRBJ2-1; unclear D gene. V lost 8 bases and J lost 5, with 10 bases in between. The CDR3 loop spans 12 amino acids. The germline gives CDR1 ENHRY, CDR2 SYGVKD. This CDR3 reads CAIGPRDNEQFF. In nucleotides, the CDR3 is TGTGCCATCGGCCCTAGAGACAATGAGCAGTTCTTC.

A few counts support this clonotype. The chain recombines TRBV7-9 with TRBJ1-5; D remains unclear. The V gene's germline CDR1 is SEHNR and CDR2 FQNEAQ (reference sequence). This CDR3 region has 12 residues. V lost 1 base and J 12 bases, leaving 10 bases between the germline ends. CDR3 in amino acids: CASSLDLGNQHF. CDR3 nucleotide sequence: TGTGCCAGCAGCTTAGACTTAGGAAACCAGCATTTT.

This clonotype was observed a few times. The V gene is TRBV7-2, the J gene TRBJ1-2; no reliable D call. Per the germline V gene, CDR1 is SGHTA and CDR2 is FQGNSA. Between the trimmed V and J ends, which lost 1 base and 4 bases, there was a span of 13 bases. This CDR3 has 15 residues. Here the CDR3 DNA reads TGTGCCAGCAGCTTAGGGTATAGACCGGGCTATGGCTACACCTTC. This translates into CASSLGYRPGYGYTF.

V and J are TRBV5-1 and TRBJ2-3; 10 nucleotides match TRBD2. Germline V gives CDR1 SGHRS, CDR2 YFSETQ. The CDR3 loop spans 16 amino acids. V gave up 4 bases and J gave up 0 bases; unmatched junction bases: 5. The CDR3 coding sequence is TGCGCCAGCAGCATTCCGGGACTAGCGAGCACAGATACGCAGTATTTT. Encoded protein: CASSIPGLASTDTQYF.

This clonotype came up a few times. The chain employs TRBV24-1 and TRBJ1-2; D is uncertain. The length of the CDR3 is 9 residues. Germline CDR1 is KGHDR and CDR2 is SFDVKD. V lost 12 bases, J lost 8 bases, and 9 bases lay in between. The chain's CDR3 is CAPPGGYTF. In nucleotides, the CDR3 is TGTGCCCCTCCTGGGGGCTACACCTTC.

The CDR3 nucleotides are TGTGCCAGCAGCCAAGATGCGGGGTTCGGCACAGATACGCAGTATTTT. It translates to CASSQDAGFGTDTQYF. The chain links TRBV3-1 to TRBJ2-3; tentative D call: TRBD2 (6 bases). V was cut by 0 bases and J by 1 base, with 11 bases left in between. The CDR3 loop spans 16 amino acids. Germline CDR1 and CDR2: LGHDT and YNNKEL (reference sequence).

This clonotype was observed a few times. V gene TRBV7-9 combines with J gene TRBJ1-1; D is possibly TRBD1 (5 bases). CDR1 is SEHNR and CDR2 is FQNEAQ in the germline V gene (reference sequence). CDR3 length: 14 residues. Trimming stripped 5 bases from V and 0 bases from J, with 10 bases between. This CDR3 reads CASSRGTVNTEAFF. CDR3 nucleotide sequence: TGTGCCAGCAGCCGGGGGACGGTGAACACTGAAGCTTTCTTT.

This clonotype showed up just a few times. The CDR3 sequence is CASSWGGELFF. In DNA form, the CDR3 reads TGTGCCAGCAGCTGGGGCGGGGAGCTGTTTTTT. The chain employs TRBV5-6 and TRBJ2-2; D remains unclear. V dropped 3 bases and J dropped 7 bases, with 4 bases sitting between them. The germline CDR1 and CDR2 sequences are SGHDT and YYEEEE. The CDR3 is 11 residues long.

The chain carries TRBV10-1 and TRBJ2-3; 11 bases align to TRBD2. Germline CDR1 WNHNN, CDR2 SYGVQD (reference sequence). Trimming cost V 5 bases and J 0 bases; bases outside gene matches: 4. There are 16 residues in the CDR3. CDR3 region: CASSQSSGRSTDTQYF. Here the CDR3 DNA reads TGCGCCAGCAGTCAATCTAGCGGGAGGAGCACAGATACGCAGTATTTT.

The V gene is TRBV20-1, the J gene TRBJ2-3; tentative D call: TRBD1 (5 bases). Trimming removed 3 bases at V and 2 bases at J, with 9 bases between. The CDR3 has 13 residues. Per the germline V gene, CDR1 is DFQATT and CDR2 is SNEGSKA (reference sequence). The CDR3, as DNA: TGCAGTGCTAGTCCAGGGTTCACAGATACGCAGTATTTT. Translated, it gives CSASPGFTDTQYF.

The chain is built from TRBV18 and TRBJ1-6; D unresolved. The CDR3 is 13 amino acids. Germline V lookup: CDR1 KGHSH, CDR2 LQKENI. Trimming removed 2 bases at V and 9 bases at J, with 8 bases between. In nucleotides, the CDR3 is TGTGCCAGCTCACCAGATGGGCTTTCACCCCTCCACTTT. Its protein is CASSPDGLSPLHF.

The table lists this clonotype with a few counts. DNA for the CDR3: TGTGCCACCAGTGACCTGACTAGCGCGAACAGTTATGAGCAGTTCTTC. Its protein product is CATSDLTSANSYEQFF. The chain couples TRBV24-1 to TRBJ2-1, with 8 nucleotides matching TRBD2. The CDR3 consists of 16 residues. The V gene's germline CDR1 is KGHDR and CDR2 SFDVKD. The junction had 12 bases not matched to a gene; V was cut back by 4 bases and J by 8 bases.

There are a few counts of this clonotype. V usage is TRBV7-9 and J usage is TRBJ2-1; D perhaps matches TRBD2 (6 bases). Germline-derived CDR1 and CDR2 are SEHNR and FQNEAQ (reference sequence). The CDR3 is made up of 13 amino acids. V was shortened by 5 bases and J by 11 bases, with 16 bases between the two germline ends. CDR3 bases: TGTGCCAGCAGCGCTCTGGGGGGAGAAAAGCAGTTCTTC. This sequence encodes CASSALGGEKQFF. The entire variable domain, with the rest obtained from reference TRBV7-9 and TRBJ2-1, is as follows: DTGVSQNPRHKITKRGQNVTFRCDPISEHNRLYWYRQTLGQGPEFLTYFQNEAQLEKSRLLSDRFSAERPKGSFSTLEIQRTEQGDSAMYLCASSALGGEKQFFGPGTRLTVL.

The chain employs TRBV20-1 and TRBJ2-3, with 7 positions matching TRBD2. V lost 1 base to trimming and J lost 2 bases; unmatched junction nucleotides: 6. This CDR3 is built from 15 residues. CDR1 is DFQATT, CDR2 SNEGSKA, per germline (reference sequence). The CDR3 region has the DNA TGCAGTGCTAGAGCGGAGCGGGAAACCACAGATACGCAGTATTTT. Translation gives CSARAERETTDTQYF.

This clonotype has only a few counts. The chain combines TRBV7-2 with TRBJ2-1; D unclear. Germline V CDR1 and CDR2: SGHTA, FQGNSA. Trimming pared 3 bases from V and 0 bases from J, leaving 6 bases between. The CDR3 runs 14 residues. The CDR3 nucleotides read TGTGCCAGCAGCTTCCCAAGCTCCTACAATGAGCAGTTCTTC. Its protein is CASSFPSSYNEQFF.

This clonotype was observed a few times. The chain has TRBV12-3 or TRBV12-4 and TRBJ2-7; no clear D. The CDR3 totals 15 residues. Trimming took 5 bases from V and 0 from J, leaving 14 bases between them. CDR3 loop: CASSKGRVSSYEQYF. The CDR3 DNA reads TGTGCCAGCAGTAAAGGACGGGTTAGCTCCTACGAGCAGTACTTC.

This clonotype was counted only a few times. V and J are TRBV20-1 and TRBJ2-7; a weak D match, TRBD1 (5 bases). In germline, CDR1 is DFQATT, CDR2 SNEGSKA (reference sequence). The V and J ends lost 6 bases and 2 bases respectively, with 20 bases between them. The CDR3 is 15 residues long. CDR3 protein: CSASTAQTEAYEQYF. The CDR3 DNA is TGCAGTGCATCGACCGCCCAGACAGAGGCCTACGAGCAGTACTTC.

The chain is built from TRBV11-2 and TRBJ2-5; 7 bases map to TRBD2. The CDR3 runs to 12 residues. V lost 8 bases and J lost 9; bases outside the gene matches: 9. Germline V gene data show CDR1 as SGHAT and CDR2 as FQNNGV. The CDR3 DNA is TGTGCCAGCGGTTGGGGGGGAAGGGCCCAGTACTTC. It specifies CASGWGGRAQYF.

The chain has TRBV10-2 and TRBJ2-3, with a tentative D call TRBD2 (5 bases). Trimming stripped 5 bases from V and 7 bases from J, with 10 bases between. The CDR3 extends over 12 amino acids. The germline gives CDR1 WSHSY, CDR2 SAAADI. CDR3 region: CASSFGENTQYF. The DNA of the CDR3 is TGCGCCAGCAGTTTCGGGGAAAATACGCAGTATTTT.

The chain is built from TRBV11-2 and TRBJ2-3, with unresolved D. The CDR3 runs to 13 residues. The ends were cut back, 0 bases at V and 4 bases at J, with 5 bases in the middle. CDR1 is SGHAT, CDR2 FQNNGV, per germline. The CDR3 reads CASSLDSADTQYF. Here the CDR3 DNA reads TGTGCCAGCAGCTTAGACTCGGCAGATACGCAGTATTTT.

The V call is TRBV20-1, the J call TRBJ2-3; 10 bases agree with TRBD2. This CDR3 region has 18 residues. J was trimmed by 3 bases and V by 2 bases; bases with no gene match: 14. In germline, CDR1 is DFQATT, CDR2 SNEGSKA (reference sequence). The CDR3 here is CSARYRFLAGDPTDTQYF. CDR3 bases: TGCAGTGCTAGATACCGTTTTCTAGCGGGAGATCCGACAGATACGCAGTATTTT.

The genes are TRBV7-9 and TRBJ2-7; 9 bases line up with TRBD2. This CDR3 has 16 residues. The V gene's germline CDR1 is SEHNR and CDR2 FQNEAQ (reference sequence). V trimming: 7 bases; J trimming: 5 bases; junction bases outside the gene matches: 15. CDR3 DNA sequence: TGTGCCAGCAACATCCAAACAGGACTAGCGCTAGACGAGCAGTACTTC. Protein product: CASNIQTGLALDEQYF.

This clonotype was recorded once. The chain links TRBV20-1 to TRBJ2-1; D is uncertain. Per germline, CDR1 DFQATT and CDR2 SNEGSKA (reference sequence). The CDR3 loop spans 15 amino acids. Deletions cut 0 bases from V and 4 bases from J, with 13 bases between. The CDR3 protein is CSARDVGRGYNEQFF. The CDR3 nucleotides are TGCAGTGCTAGAGATGTTGGACGAGGTTACAATGAGCAGTTCTTC.

The chain joins TRBV6-2 or TRBV6-3 to TRBJ2-7; unclear D gene. V was shortened by 3 bases and J by 9 bases, with 9 bases between the two germline ends. The CDR3 is 11 residues long. The germline V gene encodes CDR1 MNHEY and CDR2 SVGEGT. The CDR3 spells CASSYGPAQYF. The CDR3 DNA is TGTGCCAGCAGTTATGGGCCAGCGCAGTACTTC.

This rearrangement joins TRBV28 to TRBJ2-1; no firm D call. Trimming left V 4 bases short and J 1 base short, with 14 bases between. This CDR3 comprises 16 residues. Germline V gene lookup returns CDR1 MDHEN and CDR2 SYDVKM. The CDR3 sequence: CASSSPRVGSYNEQFF. The CDR3 DNA follows: TGTGCCAGCAGTTCCCCTCGCGTGGGGTCCTACAATGAGCAGTTCTTC.

This clonotype was observed many times. The V and J genes are TRBV12-3 or TRBV12-4 and TRBJ2-5; D unresolved. This CDR3 spans 11 amino acids. Trimming shortened V by 6 bases and J by 2 bases, and 4 bases separated the two germline ends. CDR3 residues: CASRLQETQYF. DNA for the CDR3: TGTGCCAGCAGACTTCAAGAGACCCAGTACTTC.

This rearrangement joins TRBV25-1 to TRBJ2-3; 9 nucleotides match TRBD2. Germline V gene sequence: CDR1 MGHDK, CDR2 SYGVNS. Trimming at V came to 6 bases and at J to 6 bases, leaving 7 bases not matched to a gene. This CDR3 is 14 amino acids long. The CDR3 DNA follows: TGTGCCAGCAGAGCGGGGGGAGGGGAGGATACGCAGTATTTT. Protein sequence: CASRAGGGEDTQYF.